One sample yielded the 28 T cell receptor beta chains listed below, sequenced in a study of identical twins (dated by TCRdb to the mid-2010s). Receptors were amplified or captured by 5' RACE. The instrument given in TCRdb is Illumina HiSeq 2000. TCRdb's own reprocessing of the public reads used fastp at Q25 and MiXCR and kept productive beta chains. Rows with one shared CDR3 protein collapse into an entry with the most common genes and DNA. Recorded for this sample are 420,000 or so distinct CDR3 sequences; roughly 18% of them occurred a single time. The ten largest account for approximately 12% of the sample. Material: naive T cells sorted from blood. The meaning of the sample's cell subset or site label: cells isolated with a human naive T-cell isolation kit. These receptor sequences come from a man aged 50-60 years in good health.

This clonotype was detected ten times or more. The chain carries TRBV10-3 and TRBJ1-2; possible D gene TRBD1, 5 bases. Per the germline V gene, CDR1 is ENHRY and CDR2 is SYGVKD. Trimming pared 10 bases from V and 0 bases from J, leaving 18 bases between. The CDR3 spans 15 residues. The CDR3 loop is CATSGQGSPNYGYTF. CDR3 bases: TGTGCCACCTCAGGGCAGGGTAGCCCTAACTATGGCTACACCTTC.

The rearrangement uses TRBV28 and TRBJ1-1, with D tentatively TRBD1 (6 bases). The CDR3 runs 16 residues. The germline V gene has CDR1 MDHEN and CDR2 SYDVKM. The V end lost 4 bases, the J end lost 6 bases, and 21 bases lay between the germline ends. Here the CDR3 reads CASSSPTHKGVAEAFF. DNA of the CDR3: TGTGCCAGCAGTTCACCCACCCATAAGGGGGTCGCTGAAGCTTTCTTT.

This rearrangement joins TRBV6-2 or TRBV6-3 to TRBJ1-6; D is unclear. Germline CDR1 reads MNHEY; CDR2 reads SVGEGT. The CDR3 is 13 residues long. Trimming removed 6 bases at V and 10 bases at J, with 13 bases between. The CDR3 sequence: CASSYRTVSPLHF. Here the CDR3 DNA reads TGTGCCAGCAGCTACCGTACGGTCTCACCCCTCCACTTT.

The rearrangement joins TRBV7-9 to TRBJ2-2; tentatively, D is TRBD1 or TRBD2 (5 bases each). Trimming shortened V by 0 bases and J by 15 bases, and 17 bases separated the two germline ends. CDR3 length equals 14 residues. Germline CDR1 reads SEHNR; CDR2 reads FQNEAQ (reference sequence). The CDR3 region is CASSLALIGTSMFF. CDR3 in DNA: TGTGCCAGCAGCTTAGCCCTAATCGGGACCTCTATGTTTTTT.

This clonotype was counted between two and nine times. The J gene is TRBJ1-5, the V gene TRBV28, with D possibly being TRBD1 (6 bases). CDR3 length: 16 amino acids. CDR1 is MDHEN and CDR2 is SYDVKM in the germline V gene. Trimming took off 3 bases at V and 3 bases at J, with 15 bases between the two ends. In nucleotides, the CDR3 is TGTGCCAGCAGTTTCTCAAGGGGGGGCATCAATCAGCCCCAGCATTTT. The encoded protein is CASSFSRGGINQPQHF.

The rearrangement joins TRBV5-1 to TRBJ2-5; the match to TRBD2 covers 13 bases. Germline V gene sequence: CDR1 SGHRS, CDR2 YFSETQ. The CDR3 runs to 16 residues. Trimming took 2 bases from V and 2 from J; bases not matched to a gene: 3. DNA for the CDR3: TGCGCCAGCAGCTTCGGACTAGCGGGAGAGCAAGAGACCCAGTACTTC. Amino acids: CASSFGLAGEQETQYF.

This clonotype was counted only a few times. The chain employs TRBV27 and TRBJ2-2; D unresolved. CDR3 length: 15 residues. Germline CDR1 and CDR2: MNHEY and SMNVEV (reference sequence). Trimming cost V 6 bases and J 0 bases, with 11 bases left between them. As DNA, the CDR3 is TGTGCCAGCAGACCTCACTACGCGAACACCGGGGAGCTGTTTTTT. Translated, it gives CASRPHYANTGELFF.

As regards this clonotype: An end of the junction differs from the germline gene, which may be a read error. The J gene is TRBJ2-7, the V gene TRBV6-5, with D perhaps TRBD1 (6 bases). Per germline, CDR1 MNHEY and CDR2 SVGAGI. The CDR3 consists of 14 residues. The CDR3 nucleotides are TGTCCCAGCAGTTACTCAGCCAGGGGCTACGAGCAGTACTTC. It codes for CPSSYSARGYEQYF.

This clonotype was recorded a few times. The chain recombines TRBV29-1 with TRBJ2-3; no definite D call. The CDR3 has 13 residues. V lost 4 bases, J lost 3 bases, and 11 bases lay in between. Per germline, CDR1 SQVTM and CDR2 ANQGSEA. The CDR3 nucleotides are TGCAGCGTTGTGAGGTCCGATACAGATACGCAGTATTTT. Translating it yields CSVVRSDTDTQYF.

In its sample, this clonotype was seen a few times. The chain recombines TRBV25-1 with TRBJ2-3, with 8 bases that match TRBD2. Per the germline V gene, CDR1 is MGHDK and CDR2 is SYGVNS. The CDR3 runs to 15 residues. V was clipped by 1 base and J by 3 bases; unmatched bases: 3. This chain's CDR3 is CASSESRLATDTQYF. CDR3 coding DNA: TGTGCCAGCAGTGAATCCCGACTAGCGACAGATACGCAGTATTTT.

This clonotype was observed at least ten times. CDR3 coding DNA: TGTGCCAGCAGCCAAGACGGGGGGACTAATGAAAAACTGTTTTTT. Its translation is CASSQDGGTNEKLFF. V and J are TRBV4-2 and TRBJ1-4; D perhaps matches TRBD1 (5 bases). V was pared by 0 bases and J by 2 bases, with 7 bases between. Per the germline V gene, CDR1 is LGHNA and CDR2 is YNFKEQ. This CDR3 is 15 amino acids long.

This clonotype was detected ten times or more. The rearrangement links TRBV29-1 to TRBJ1-2; 9 bases agree with TRBD1. The J segment lost 3 bases and the V segment lost 4 bases, leaving 6 bases of the junction unmatched. The CDR3 sequence is 14 residues long. From germline, CDR1 is SQVTM and CDR2 ANQGSEA. The CDR3 region has the DNA TGCAGCGTTGCCGGGACAGGGAATGACTATGGCTACACCTTC. Amino acid sequence: CSVAGTGNDYGYTF.

The chain links TRBV7-9 to TRBJ2-3; D is perhaps TRBD2 (6 bases). V dropped 10 bases and J dropped 0 bases, with 17 bases sitting between them. The CDR3 length is 15 residues. The V gene's germline CDR1 is SEHNR and CDR2 FQNEAQ (reference sequence). Here the CDR3 reads CANSLGGGSTDTQYF. CDR3 DNA: TGTGCCAACTCTCTGGGAGGCGGGAGCACAGATACGCAGTATTTT. Combining the CDR3 with reference TRBV7-9 and TRBJ2-3 gives the whole variable domain DTGVSQNPRHKITKRGQNVTFRCDPISEHNRLYWYRQTLGQGPEFLTYFQNEAQLEKSRLLSDRFSAERPKGSFSTLEIQRTEQGDSAMYLCANSLGGGSTDTQYFGPGTRLTVL.

The genes are TRBV12-3 or TRBV12-4 and TRBJ1-5; 10 nucleotides line up with TRBD1. CDR3 size: 15 residues. Losses at the gene ends were 4 bases for V and 5 bases for J; bases not matched to a gene: 5. CDR3 region: CASSSGTGVDQPQHF. In nucleotides, the CDR3 is TGTGCCAGCAGTTCCGGGACAGGGGTGGATCAGCCCCAGCATTTT.

This clonotype was seen at least ten times. V and J are TRBV4-2 and TRBJ1-1; the D gene is possibly TRBD1 (5 bases). The germline gives CDR1 LGHNA, CDR2 YNFKEQ. The CDR3 loop spans 17 amino acids. Trimming left V 0 bases short and J 0 bases short, with 14 bases between. This chain's CDR3 is CASSQEGARVMNTEAFF. The CDR3 DNA reads TGTGCCAGCAGCCAAGAGGGCGCCAGGGTAATGAACACTGAAGCTTTCTTT.

The V and J genes are TRBV19 and TRBJ1-1; D unresolved. The CDR3 extends over 13 amino acids. Trimming pared 10 bases from V and 5 bases from J, leaving 17 bases between. Looked up from germline, CDR1 is LNHDA and CDR2 is SQIVND (reference sequence). The CDR3 here is CATSKARGTEAFF. CDR3 coding DNA: TGTGCCACCAGTAAGGCACGGGGTACTGAAGCTTTCTTT.

This clonotype was seen a few times. The rearrangement links TRBV20-1 to TRBJ2-1; TRBD2 is a possible D gene (5 bases). The V end was cut by 8 bases, the J end by 3 bases, with 26 bases between. Germline V lookup: CDR1 DFQATT, CDR2 SNEGSKA (reference sequence). This CDR3 is 17 amino acids long. The chain's CDR3 is CSTTGVGREIVYNEQFF. The CDR3 DNA reads as TGCAGTACGACCGGGGTAGGCCGCGAAATCGTCTACAATGAGCAGTTCTTC.

The table lists this clonotype with a few counts. The CDR3 sequence is CSALRQGRNQPQHF. CDR3 sequence (DNA): TGCAGTGCTCTCAGACAGGGCCGCAATCAGCCCCAGCATTTT. The rearrangement joins TRBV20-1 to TRBJ1-5; 7 positions match TRBD1. The length of the CDR3 is 14 residues. The junction had 6 bases not matched to a gene; V was cut back by 5 bases and J by 2 bases. Germline V gives CDR1 DFQATT, CDR2 SNEGSKA (reference sequence).

This clonotype appeared a few times. The J gene is TRBJ2-7, the V gene TRBV7-6; 8 positions agree with TRBD2. Germline loops: CDR1 SGHVS, CDR2 FNYEAQ. The CDR3 covers 13 residues. Trimming at V came to 5 bases and at J to 6 bases, leaving 6 bases not matched to a gene. The CDR3 DNA reads TGTGCCAGCAGCCCCTCACGGGGGGGCGAGCAGTACTTC. Translated: CASSPSRGGEQYF. Full variable domain (outside the CDR3, taken from reference TRBV7-6 and TRBJ2-7): GAGVSQSPRYKVTKRGQDVALRCDPISGHVSLYWYRQALGQGPEFLTYFNYEAQQDKSGLPNDRFSAERPEGSISTLTIQRTEQRDSAMYRCASSPSRGGEQYFGPGTRLTVT.

The table lists this clonotype with a few counts. The chain employs TRBV30 and TRBJ2-3, with D possibly being TRBD1 (5 bases). Trimming removed 0 bases from V and 6 bases from J, with 13 bases in between. This CDR3 is built from 14 residues. Germline CDR1 reads GTSNPN; CDR2 reads SVGIG (reference sequence). The CDR3 bases are TGTGCCTGGAGTGTTTCCAGGGTGGGGGATACGCAGTATTTT. Amino acid sequence: CAWSVSRVGDTQYF.

Many counts were recorded for this clonotype. The chain links TRBV5-1 to TRBJ2-1; D unresolved. The V and J ends lost 3 bases and 5 bases respectively, with 6 bases between them. The CDR3 is made up of 12 amino acids. Per germline, CDR1 SGHRS and CDR2 YFSETQ. CDR3 loop: CASSSNNNEQFF. The CDR3 coding sequence is TGCGCCAGCAGCTCAAACAACAATGAGCAGTTCTTC.

The gene calls are TRBV15 and TRBJ2-3, with TRBD1 identical over 8 bases. Germline lookup yields CDR1 LNHNV and CDR2 YYDKDF (reference sequence). V lost 0 bases and J lost 4; bases outside the gene matches: 9. The CDR3 extends over 17 amino acids. The CDR3 loop is CATSRDHPTGVADTQYF. CDR3 bases: TGTGCCACCAGCAGAGATCATCCGACAGGGGTGGCAGATACGCAGTATTTT. The full variable domain, rest sourced from reference TRBV15 and TRBJ2-3, is DAMVIQNPRYQVTQFGKPVTLSCSQTLNHNVMYWYQQKSSQAPKLLFHYYDKDFNNEADTPDNFQSRRPNTSFCFLDIRSPGLGDTAMYLCATSRDHPTGVADTQYFGPGTRLTVL.

This chain connects TRBV7-2 to TRBJ2-2, with D tentatively TRBD2 (6 bases). V was shortened by 11 bases and J by 6 bases, with 16 bases between the two germline ends. The germline V gene encodes CDR1 SGHTA and CDR2 FQGNSA. The CDR3 is 13 residues long. CDR3 residues: CAWGVEGPGELFF. As DNA, the CDR3 is TGTGCCTGGGGGGTGGAGGGGCCCGGGGAGCTGTTTTTT.

This clonotype appeared a few times. V is TRBV5-1 and J is TRBJ2-5, with 7 bases identical to TRBD2. Per germline, CDR1 SGHRS and CDR2 YFSETQ. V shed 0 bases, J shed 4 bases, and the junction held 15 bases outside the gene matches. The CDR3 length is 18 residues. The CDR3: CASSLEVRRERRGETQYF. CDR3 nucleotides: TGCGCCAGCAGCTTGGAGGTCCGGCGGGAGAGACGGGGAGAGACCCAGTACTTC.

The genes are TRBV13 and TRBJ1-4, with TRBD1 matching over 10 bases. The V and J ends lost 5 bases and 8 bases, in that order; junction bases with no gene match: 5. In germline, CDR1 is PRHDT, CDR2 FYEKMQ (reference sequence). The CDR3 runs 14 residues. The chain's CDR3 is CASSRQGAGEKLFF. The CDR3 nucleotides are TGTGCCAGCAGCCGACAGGGGGCTGGCGAAAAACTGTTTTTT. The variable domain in full, completed from reference TRBV13 and TRBJ1-4, reads AAGVIQSPRHLIKEKRETATLKCYPIPRHDTVYWYQQGPGQDPQFLISFYEKMQSDKGSIPDRFSAQQFSDYHSELNMSSLELGDSALYFCASSRQGAGEKLFFGSGTQLSVL.

This clonotype was observed at least ten times. This rearrangement joins TRBV9 to TRBJ1-1; 7 bases are shared with TRBD1. The CDR3 consists of 13 residues. In germline, CDR1 is SGDLS, CDR2 YYNGEE. Trimming took 3 bases from V and 5 from J; bases not matched to a gene: 4. The CDR3 here is CASSAYRGTEAFF. The CDR3 coding sequence is TGTGCCAGCAGCGCCTACAGGGGAACTGAAGCTTTCTTT.

This sequence joins TRBV4-3 and TRBJ1-5; perhaps TRBD1 as D (5 bases). The CDR3 is 15 residues long. The germline V gene has CDR1 LGHNA and CDR2 YSLEER. Trimming left V 0 bases short and J 3 bases short, with 9 bases between. CDR3 sequence: CASSQEIGANQPQHF. In nucleotides, the CDR3 is TGCGCCAGCAGCCAAGAAATAGGGGCCAATCAGCCCCAGCATTTT.

The gene calls are TRBV29-1 and TRBJ2-7; no clear D. CDR3 length: 12 amino acids. V lost 7 bases and J lost 5, with 15 bases in between. CDR1 is SQVTM and CDR2 is ANQGSEA in the germline V gene. Here the CDR3 DNA reads TGCAGCGGGGCCTGGAATCCCCACGAGCAGTACTTC. It translates to CSGAWNPHEQYF.